The TCR beta chain described here comes from a study of shared clonotypes between healthy human individuals. Note on this clone: The antigen is unknown.

The V gene's germline CDR1 is LNHDA and CDR2 SQIVND (reference sequence). CDR3 size: 13 residues. V dropped 8 bases and J dropped 1 base, with 11 bases sitting between them. Regarding the study as a whole: Naive subsets generally had larger estimated richness than memory subsets.

Each subset's genomic DNA was shared equally among a number of immunoSEQ plates. Sequenced by immunoSEQ multiplex PCR; TCRdb stores in-frame clones only, minus some. The table shows hundreds of thousands of clones, with around 74% occurring only once. This chain uses TRBV19 with TRBJ1-1; possibly TRBD1 for D (5 bases). This TCR was sampled from a woman in her twenties or thirties in good health. The sequenced sample was memory CD4+ T cells sorted from blood. Subset: CD45RA-negative fraction. The chain's CDR3 is CASAGRTNTEAFF. In nucleotides, the CDR3 is TGTGCCAGTGCGGGACGGACGAACACTGAAGCTTTCTTT. Drawing the rest from reference TRBV19 and TRBJ1-1, the complete variable domain is DGGITQSPKYLFRKEGQNVTLSCEQNLNHDAMYWYRQDPGQGLRLIYYSQIVNDFQKGDIAEGYSVSREKKESFPLTVTSAQKNPTAFYLCASAGRTNTEAFFGQGTRLTVV.